Shown below are 31 T cell receptor beta chains from a single sample sequenced in a study of cytomegalovirus exposure and HLA in healthy donors. A multiplex PCR was run with 60 Vbeta primers and 13 Jbeta primers. Data came from immunoSEQ multiplex PCR; TCRdb stores just in-frame clones and leaves some out. Here the sample spans 250,000 to 350,000 clones, just over 85% being singletons. The sequenced sample consisted of PBMCs. The receptors stem from a man aged 40-49 years in good health and CMV-seropositive.

V is TRBV19 and J is TRBJ1-5; 8 bases match TRBD1. Trimming took 5 bases from V and 3 from J; bases not matched to a gene: 9. Looked up from germline, CDR1 is LNHDA and CDR2 is SQIVND (reference sequence). The CDR3 extends over 16 amino acids. CDR3 DNA: TGTGCCAGTAGTCTACTCGGACAGGGCCTCAATCAGCCCCAGCATTTT. Protein sequence: CASSLLGQGLNQPQHF.

This chain links TRBV28 with TRBJ2-2; 10 bases align to TRBD1. This CDR3 is built from 14 residues. Losses at the gene ends were 5 bases for V and 7 bases for J; bases not matched to a gene: 4. The germline V gene encodes CDR1 MDHEN and CDR2 SYDVKM. The CDR3 DNA sequence: TGTGCCAGCAGTAGACAGGGGGCGAACGGGGAGCTGTTTTTT. This translates into CASSRQGANGELFF. Based on the CDR3 plus reference TRBV28 and TRBJ2-2, the full variable domain is DVKVTQSSRYLVKRTGEKVFLECVQDMDHENMFWYRQDPGLGLRLIYFSYDVKMKEKGDIPEGYSVSREKKERFSLILESASTNQTSMYLCASSRQGANGELFFGEGSRLTVL.

The chain recombines TRBV7-2 with TRBJ1-1; TRBD1 matches 8 bases. V lost 7 bases, J lost 3 bases, and 7 bases stayed unmatched. Per the germline V gene, CDR1 is SGHTA and CDR2 is FQGNSA. The CDR3 is 14 amino acids. CDR3 protein: CASNRGQGDTEAFF. The CDR3 DNA follows: TGTGCCAGCAACCGTGGACAGGGAGACACTGAAGCTTTCTTT.

Details on this clone: The sample has other DNA sequences that encode this CDR3 too. The CDR3 loop is CASSEAAGGYGYTF. The CDR3 nucleotides read TGTGCCAGCAGTGAAGCAGCGGGCGGATATGGCTACACCTTC. The V and J genes are TRBV6-1 and TRBJ1-2; no firm D call. The CDR3 contains 14 residues. Germline loops: CDR1 MNHNS, CDR2 SASEGT. Between the trimmed V and J ends, which lost 0 bases and 5 bases, there was a span of 10 bases.

The chain carries TRBV28 and TRBJ2-3; 14 positions agree with TRBD2. The CDR3 has 16 residues. Germline V gene data show CDR1 as MDHEN and CDR2 as SYDVKM. Trimming took 6 bases from V and 5 from J; bases not matched to a gene: 7. CDR3 sequence reads: CASSSGLAGGIDTQYF. For the CDR3, the DNA is TGTGCCAGCAGCAGCGGACTAGCGGGAGGTATAGATACGCAGTATTTT.

This clone was observed once. The chain combines TRBV10-3 with TRBJ2-7; 10 positions agree with TRBD2. V lost 2 bases and J lost 6; bases outside the gene matches: 7. This CDR3 is 15 amino acids long. CDR1 and CDR2 from the germline V gene are ENHRY and SYGVKD. CDR3 in DNA: TGTGCCATCAGTGAGGCTAGCGGGAGACCTGCCGAGCAGTACTTC. Its protein product is CAISEASGRPAEQYF.

The chain carries TRBV13 and TRBJ2-1; TRBD2 matches at 11 bases. This CDR3 has 16 amino acids. CDR1 is PRHDT, CDR2 FYEKMQ, per germline (reference sequence). V dropped 4 bases and J dropped 8; count of bases not matched to a gene: 10. For the CDR3, the DNA is TGTGCCAGCAGCTCCTTGACTAGCGGGAAAGCGGATGAGCAGTTCTTC. Its protein product is CASSSLTSGKADEQFF.

The V and J genes are TRBV30 and TRBJ2-7; no definite D call. The V gene's germline CDR1 is GTSNPN and CDR2 SVGIG (reference sequence). The CDR3 is 12 amino acids. V was trimmed by 3 bases and J by 4 bases, leaving 10 bases between them. Here the CDR3 reads CAWSPNRYEQYF. In DNA form, the CDR3 reads TGTGCCTGGAGCCCTAACCGTTACGAGCAGTACTTC.

This clone has only one observation. The J gene is TRBJ2-5, the V gene TRBV7-9, with TRBD1 matching 12 bases. This CDR3 is built from 18 residues. V lost 2 bases, J lost 5 bases, and 12 bases stayed unmatched. Germline assignment: CDR1 SEHNR and CDR2 FQNEAQ (reference sequence). The CDR3 DNA follows: TGTGCCAGCAGCTTAAACTACGGGACAGGGGGCGCCTGGGAGACCCAGTACTTC. Protein sequence: CASSLNYGTGGAWETQYF.

This rearrangement joins TRBV9 to TRBJ1-2; maybe TRBD1 (6 bases). Germline V gene sequence: CDR1 SGDLS, CDR2 YYNGEE. The V end was cut by 3 bases, the J end by 1 base, with 10 bases between. The CDR3 sequence is 14 residues long. The CDR3 sequence: CASSGTVYNYGYTF. The DNA for the CDR3 is TGTGCCAGCAGCGGGACAGTGTATAACTATGGCTACACCTTC.

J is TRBJ2-3 and V is TRBV30; D is undetermined. This CDR3 has 15 amino acids. Germline V CDR1 and CDR2: GTSNPN, SVGIG (reference sequence). Trimming took 3 bases from V and 4 from J, leaving 17 bases between them. The CDR3 spells CAWSSDISRPDTQYF. CDR3 nucleotide sequence: TGTGCCTGGAGCTCCGACATTTCAAGGCCAGATACGCAGTATTTT.

The rearrangement links TRBV7-2 to TRBJ2-1; TRBD2 agrees at 8 bases. J lost 7 bases, V lost 4 bases, and 12 bases had no gene match. Germline values: CDR1 SGHTA, CDR2 FQGNSA. The CDR3 length is 16 residues. For the CDR3, the DNA is TGTGCCAGCAGCTGGGGTGGGCGGGAGGTTAAGAATGAGCAGTTCTTC. Amino acid sequence: CASSWGGREVKNEQFF.

The rearrangement joins TRBV28 to TRBJ2-7, with D possibly matching TRBD1 (6 bases). CDR1 is MDHEN and CDR2 is SYDVKM in the germline V gene. The V end was cut by 5 bases, the J end by 3 bases, with 14 bases between. There are 14 residues in the CDR3. This CDR3 is CASSLTQGIYEQYF. In DNA form, the CDR3 reads TGTGCCAGCAGTCTAACCCAGGGGATCTACGAGCAGTACTTC.

The gene calls are TRBV6-5 and TRBJ2-5; 8 nucleotides agree with TRBD2. The V segment lost 2 bases and the J segment 6 bases; nucleotides outside the gene matches: 5. The germline V gene has CDR1 MNHEY and CDR2 SVGAGI. The CDR3 is made up of 14 amino acids. The CDR3 loop reads CASSYGGGGKTQYF. CDR3 DNA sequence: TGTGCCAGCAGTTACGGGGGCGGGGGGAAGACCCAGTACTTC.

CDR3 amino acids: CASSPPPPQGGNGYTF. The CDR3 DNA reads TGTGCCAGCAGCCCTCCTCCCCCACAGGGGGGAAATGGCTACACCTTC. The genes are TRBV28 and TRBJ1-2, with 8 bases matching TRBD1. Germline CDR1 is MDHEN and CDR2 is SYDVKM. The CDR3 is 16 amino acids. V shed 6 bases and J 6 bases; nucleotides not matched to a gene: 15.

The chain is built from TRBV30 and TRBJ2-7, with unresolved D. The CDR3 contains 13 residues. Per germline, CDR1 GTSNPN and CDR2 SVGIG (reference sequence). V lost 5 bases, J lost 1 base, and 12 bases lay in between. In DNA, the CDR3 is TGTGCCTGGGACGACAAGTTATCCTACGAGCAGTACTTC. Translation gives CAWDDKLSYEQYF.

CDR3 loop: CASSLSQGKDQPQHF. In DNA form, the CDR3 reads TGTGCCAGCAGTCTCAGCCAGGGTAAGGATCAGCCCCAGCATTTT. J is TRBJ1-5 and V is TRBV28; possible D gene TRBD1, 5 bases. This CDR3 has 15 amino acids. Deletions cut 5 bases from V and 5 bases from J, with 16 bases between. Germline assignment: CDR1 MDHEN and CDR2 SYDVKM. Full variable domain (missing parts from reference TRBV28 and TRBJ1-5): DVKVTQSSRYLVKRTGEKVFLECVQDMDHENMFWYRQDPGLGLRLIYFSYDVKMKEKGDIPEGYSVSREKKERFSLILESASTNQTSMYLCASSLSQGKDQPQHFGDGTRLSIL.

The rearrangement links TRBV28 to TRBJ2-7, with D perhaps TRBD1 (6 bases). CDR1 and CDR2 (germline): MDHEN, SYDVKM. V shed 1 base and J shed 0 bases, with 13 bases lying between them. The CDR3 is made up of 16 amino acids. The CDR3, as DNA: TGTGCCAGCAGTTTATCCCGGGACACGCCCTCCTACGAGCAGTACTTC. Its protein product is CASSLSRDTPSYEQYF.

The genes are TRBV5-1 and TRBJ2-2; the D gene is possibly TRBD2 (7 bases). Trimming cost V 4 bases and J 5 bases, with 12 bases left between them. This CDR3 has 14 amino acids. From germline, CDR1 is SGHRS and CDR2 YFSETQ. CDR3 nucleotides: TGCGCCAGCAGCGGCGGGGGCCGGACCGGGGAGCTGTTTTTT. This translates into CASSGGGRTGELFF.

The CDR3 DNA reads TGCGCCAGCAGCTTCGGGCAGGGGAGTGCCTACGAGCAGTACTTC. Its translation is CASSFGQGSAYEQYF. The chain is built from TRBV5-1 and TRBJ2-7; maybe TRBD1 (6 bases). The CDR3 runs 15 residues. Germline lookup yields CDR1 SGHRS and CDR2 YFSETQ. Trimming left V 2 bases short and J 2 bases short, with 14 bases between.

The chain has TRBV6-4 and TRBJ1-2, with D tentatively TRBD1 (5 bases). The CDR3 has 14 residues. Per germline, CDR1 MRHNA and CDR2 SNTAGT. The V end lost 3 bases, the J end lost 4 bases, and 12 bases lay between the germline ends. The CDR3 bases are TGTGCCAGCAGTGAACAGGCGTTTAGCTATGGCTACACCTTC. Amino acid sequence: CASSEQAFSYGYTF.

The CDR3 loop is CASSQDRTSGSEYNEQFF. The DNA of the CDR3 is TGCGCCAGCAGCCAAGATCGCACTAGCGGGAGTGAATACAATGAGCAGTTCTTC. This chain connects TRBV4-3 to TRBJ2-1; 11 bases fit TRBD2. This CDR3 has 18 amino acids. Trimming cost V 0 bases and J 4 bases; bases outside gene matches: 8. Germline-derived CDR1 and CDR2 are LGHNA and YSLEER.

This chain connects TRBV15 to TRBJ2-1; 9 bases are shared with TRBD2. Germline V gene data show CDR1 as LNHNV and CDR2 as YYDKDF (reference sequence). V was clipped by 10 bases and J by 3 bases; unmatched bases: 10. The CDR3 has 15 amino acids. The CDR3 loop reads CASTSGTSRYNEQFF. The DNA of the CDR3 is TGTGCCAGTACATCCGGGACTAGCCGCTACAATGAGCAGTTCTTC.

V gene TRBV18 combines with J gene TRBJ2-1; 12 bases match TRBD2. V gave up 6 bases and J gave up 4 bases; unmatched junction bases: 4. Germline V CDR1 and CDR2: KGHSH, LQKENI. The CDR3 has 15 residues. The CDR3 spells CASSRTSGKYNEQFF. The CDR3 DNA reads as TGTGCCAGCTCCCGGACTAGCGGGAAGTACAATGAGCAGTTCTTC.

The V and J genes are TRBV29-1 and TRBJ2-5, with 11 nucleotides matching TRBD2. The end of the DNA fits TRBJ2-7 better, so the J call may be wrong. Germline V gene lookup returns CDR1 SQVTM and CDR2 ANQGSEA. The CDR3 totals 15 residues. The CDR3 nucleotides read TGCAGCGTTGGAAATAGCGGGAGGGGGGTCTACGAGCAGTACTTC. The encoded protein is CSVGNSGRGVYEQYF.

This chain connects TRBV7-2 to TRBJ2-7, with a possible D match to TRBD1 (7 bases). Trimming left V 5 bases short and J 9 bases short, with 23 bases between. Germline V gene lookup returns CDR1 SGHTA and CDR2 FQGNSA. CDR3 length: 15 residues. CDR3 amino acids: CASSQAHRGGLGQYF. DNA for the CDR3: TGTGCCAGCAGCCAAGCTCACAGGGGAGGTTTAGGGCAGTACTTC.

This clone was observed a few times. The chain uses TRBV2 and TRBJ1-1; 7 nucleotides align to TRBD1. J lost 0 bases, V lost 9 bases, and 4 bases had no gene match. Germline V lookup: CDR1 SNHLY, CDR2 FYNNEI. CDR3 length: 13 residues. The CDR3 reads CARRGQLNTEAFF. CDR3 in DNA: TGTGCCAGGAGGGGACAGCTGAACACTGAAGCTTTCTTT.

The chain links TRBV5-1 to TRBJ1-1; 8 bases align to TRBD1. The trim removed 4 bases at V and 4 bases at J, leaving 6 bases unmatched. The CDR3 runs to 14 residues. In germline, CDR1 is SGHRS, CDR2 YFSETQ. DNA for the CDR3: TGCGCCAGCAGCGCCACAGGGGGGGTCACTGAAGCTTTCTTT. This encodes CASSATGGVTEAFF.

The chain carries TRBV5-1 and TRBJ1-2, with 9 bases identical to TRBD1. V lost 2 bases, J lost 4 bases, and 12 bases stayed unmatched. This CDR3 is 17 amino acids long. The germline CDR1 and CDR2 sequences are SGHRS and YFSETQ. The CDR3 is CASSLGTGPPGGYGYTF. The DNA for the CDR3 is TGCGCCAGCAGCTTAGGGACAGGGCCGCCGGGTGGCTATGGCTACACCTTC.

Points on this clone: An end of the junction differs from the germline gene, which may be a read error. V usage is TRBV7-7 and J usage is TRBJ2-3, with D perhaps TRBD2 (5 bases). In germline, CDR1 is SSHAT, CDR2 FNYEAQ (reference sequence). CDR3 length equals 15 residues. The CDR3 DNA reads TGTGCTAGCAGCTTAGTGGCCGGGGTCACAGATACGCAGTATTTT. Translated, it gives CASSLVAGVTDTQYF.

The chain uses TRBV27 and TRBJ2-1; TRBD2 matches 12 bases. This CDR3 is 18 amino acids long. Germline CDR1 reads MNHEY; CDR2 reads SMNVEV (reference sequence). The V and J ends lost 3 bases and 7 bases, in that order; junction bases with no gene match: 13. CDR3 sequence (DNA): TGTGCCAGCAGTTTTAGGACTAGCGGGGCCCCCCTGGGGAATGAGCAGTTCTTC. It is translated as CASSFRTSGAPLGNEQFF.